The entry that follows covers one T cell receptor beta chain sequence. The CDR3 totals 16 residues. All enrollees were about 18 to 89 years old and from under 25 US areas. Original handling: From reference gene primer amplification, estimates of nucleated cell counts were derived. Libraries were prepared by immunoSEQ multiplex PCR; TCRdb keeps only in-frame clonotypes and omits some of them. The DNA gave D and trimming, while V, J and clone size come from that table. This sample has a few hundred thousand clones, with 87% found just once. The data belong to a study of blood T cell repertoires in COVID-19. Study details: PBMCs, B-cell-depleted T cells, or T cells were the source of the cDNA or gDNA that made up the material.

The sample comprised PBMCs or T cells enriched from blood (not recorded which). The sequence was collected from a woman in her thirties who had recovered from COVID-19. This chain links TRBV21-1 with TRBJ1-4; TRBD1 is the table's D call and was not checked against the DNA. TRBV21-1 is an annotated pseudogene. CDR3 coding DNA: TGTGCCAGCAGAGGACAGGGGGGAGGCCTGCGTGTAAAACTGTTTTTT. It codes for CASRGQGGGLRVKLFF.